Presented here are 25 T cell receptor beta chains from one specimen sequenced in a study of blood T cell repertoires in COVID-19. TCRdb's copy holds only in-frame clones and misses some; the assay was immunoSEQ multiplex PCR. The sample consists of 90,000 to 140,000 clones, about four fifths of them appearing once. The sample taken for sequencing was peripheral blood. The receptors shown here come from a man at least 80 years old with acute or convalescent COVID-19.

This sequence joins TRBV6-4 and TRBJ2-7, with TRBD1 matching over 7 bases. In germline, CDR1 is MRHNA, CDR2 SNTAGT. With V trimmed by 3 bases and J by 3 bases, 5 bases remained unmatched. The CDR3 spans 14 residues. The CDR3 region is CASSEIQGFYEQYF. The CDR3 nucleotides are TGTGCCAGCAGTGAAATACAGGGGTTCTACGAGCAGTACTTC.

This clone was detected ten times or more. The rearrangement links TRBV6-2 or TRBV6-3 to TRBJ1-1; D gene ambiguous. Trimming pared 2 bases from V and 9 bases from J, leaving 7 bases between. The germline CDR1 and CDR2 sequences are MNHEY and SVGEGT. The CDR3 contains 11 residues. CDR3 sequence: CASSYGQKAFF. In nucleotides, the CDR3 is TGTGCCAGCAGTTACGGGCAGAAAGCTTTCTTT.

This chain uses TRBV2 with TRBJ2-7; 7 bases align to TRBD1. Germline CDR1 is SNHLY and CDR2 is FYNNEI. The CDR3 spans 14 residues. The junction had 3 bases not matched to a gene; V was cut back by 3 bases and J by 1 base. Here the CDR3 DNA reads TGTGCCAGCAGTGAGGACAGGAGATCCTACGAGCAGTACTTC. Protein: CASSEDRRSYEQYF. The full variable domain, completed using reference TRBV2 and TRBJ2-7, is EPEVTQTPSHQVTQMGQEVILRCVPISNHLYFYWYRQILGQKVEFLVSFYNNEISEKSEIFDDQFSVERPDGSNFTLKIRSTKLEDSAMYFCASSEDRRSYEQYFGPGTRLTVT.

The chain is built from TRBV19 and TRBJ1-3; no firm D call. Trimming removed 2 bases from V and 0 bases from J, with 8 bases in between. The CDR3 totals 15 residues. The germline CDR1 and CDR2 sequences are LNHDA and SQIVND (reference sequence). CDR3 amino acids: CASSISPISGNTIYF. CDR3 DNA sequence: TGTGCCAGTAGTATATCTCCTATCTCTGGAAACACCATATATTTT.

The V gene is TRBV7-3, the J gene TRBJ2-1; D gene unclear. Germline CDR1 is SGHTA and CDR2 is FQGTGA. The CDR3 sequence is 16 residues long. V was trimmed by 1 base and J by 0 bases, leaving 10 bases between them. The CDR3 nucleotides read TGTGCCAGCAGCTTAAAAGCCGCATCCTCCTACAATGAGCAGTTCTTC. Residues: CASSLKAASSYNEQFF.

The V gene is TRBV30, the J gene TRBJ2-2; TRBD1 matches 8 bases. Per germline, CDR1 GTSNPN and CDR2 SVGIG (reference sequence). V shed 3 bases, J shed 5 bases, and the junction held 5 bases outside the gene matches. This CDR3 comprises 14 residues. The CDR3 spells CAWRATGGTGELFF. CDR3 in DNA: TGTGCCTGGAGGGCTACAGGGGGGACCGGGGAGCTGTTTTTT.

The chain carries TRBV5-1 and TRBJ1-5, with 7 bases that match TRBD1. The length of the CDR3 is 13 residues. J was trimmed by 4 bases and V by 4 bases; bases with no gene match: 2. Germline-derived CDR1 and CDR2 are SGHRS and YFSETQ. In DNA form, the CDR3 reads TGCGCCAGCAGCGCGACAGGGAATCAGCCCCAGCATTTT. Translated, it gives CASSATGNQPQHF. Full variable domain (remainder filled in from reference TRBV5-1 and TRBJ1-5): KAGVTQTPRYLIKTRGQQVTLSCSPISGHRSVSWYQQTPGQGLQFLFEYFSETQRNKGNFPGRFSGRQFSNSRSEMNVSTLELGDSALYLCASSATGNQPQHFGDGTRLSIL.

The rearrangement uses TRBV5-4 and TRBJ2-1; 9 bases align to TRBD2. V lost 2 bases and J lost 0; bases outside the gene matches: 9. The CDR3 is 18 residues long. Germline-derived CDR1 and CDR2 are SGHNT and YYREEE (reference sequence). In DNA, the CDR3 is TGTGCCAGCAGCTTTCCCCTAGCGGGACTCAGCTCCTACAATGAGCAGTTCTTC. Protein: CASSFPLAGLSSYNEQFF.

The chain links TRBV14 to TRBJ2-2, with D unresolved. Per germline, CDR1 SGHDN and CDR2 FVKESK. Trimming removed 4 bases from V and 6 bases from J, with 15 bases in between. The CDR3 is 15 amino acids. CDR3 sequence reads: CASSRSAYEAGELFF. CDR3 in DNA: TGTGCCAGCAGCCGATCAGCGTACGAAGCCGGGGAGCTGTTTTTT.

V usage is TRBV12-5 and J usage is TRBJ2-6; TRBD1 matches at 7 bases. Losses at the gene ends were 6 bases for V and 0 bases for J; bases not matched to a gene: 11. The germline V gene encodes CDR1 LGHNT and CDR2 FRNRAP. CDR3 length: 18 residues. The CDR3 loop reads CASGAGTVPTSGANVLTF. CDR3 in DNA: TGTGCTAGTGGGGCCGGGACAGTCCCGACCTCTGGGGCCAACGTCCTGACTTTC. Filled out from reference TRBV12-5 and TRBJ2-6, the complete variable domain reads DARVTQTPRHKVTEMGQEVTMRCQPILGHNTVFWYRQTMMQGLELLAYFRNRAPLDDSGMPKDRFSAEMPDATLATLKIQPSEPRDSAVYFCASGAGTVPTSGANVLTFGAGSRLTVL.

The chain recombines TRBV28 with TRBJ1-5; D is uncertain. This CDR3 has 14 amino acids. The V end was cut by 6 bases, the J end by 3 bases, with 12 bases between. Germline-derived CDR1 and CDR2 are MDHEN and SYDVKM. The CDR3 bases are TGTGCCAGCAGCCGACAACCGATCAATCAGCCCCAGCATTTT. It encodes CASSRQPINQPQHF.

The chain joins TRBV30 to TRBJ2-2; 8 bases line up with TRBD1. Losses at the gene ends were 0 bases for V and 7 bases for J; bases not matched to a gene: 4. The CDR3 has 14 amino acids. CDR1 and CDR2 (germline): GTSNPN, SVGIG (reference sequence). The CDR3 nucleotides are TGTGCCTGGAGTGTCAGGGGGCGGGACGGGGAGCTGTTTTTT. The encoded protein is CAWSVRGRDGELFF.

J is TRBJ2-5 and V is TRBV29-1, with TRBD1 identical over 7 bases. Per germline, CDR1 SQVTM and CDR2 ANQGSEA. The CDR3 has 14 amino acids. The V and J ends lost 4 bases and 0 bases, in that order; junction bases with no gene match: 5. This chain's CDR3 is CSVGTGVNQETQYF. The CDR3 DNA follows: TGCAGCGTTGGGACAGGAGTGAACCAAGAGACCCAGTACTTC.

This CDR3 is CASRLDPGPRNAQGGTF. CDR3 nucleotides: TGTGCCAGCAGACTTGACCCGGGACCGAGAAACGCACAAGGGGGCACCTTC. The rearrangement joins TRBV5-4 to TRBJ1-2, with D maybe TRBD1 (6 bases). Trimming cost V 5 bases and J 13 bases, with 33 bases left between them. Germline CDR1 and CDR2: SGHNT and YYREEE (reference sequence). This CDR3 comprises 17 residues.

The V gene is TRBV6-1, the J gene TRBJ2-1; D gene uncertain. This CDR3 spans 14 amino acids. Germline CDR1 reads MNHNS; CDR2 reads SASEGT. Trimming pared 2 bases from V and 0 bases from J, leaving 5 bases between. CDR3 DNA: TGTGCCAGCAGTGAAACGGGCTCCTACAATGAGCAGTTCTTC. Protein sequence: CASSETGSYNEQFF.

The chain combines TRBV18 with TRBJ1-5; 8 positions agree with TRBD1. The germline gives CDR1 KGHSH, CDR2 LQKENI. J lost 2 bases, V lost 1 base, and 7 bases had no gene match. CDR3 length: 17 amino acids. The CDR3 bases are TGTGCCAGCTCACCACTACCGACAGGGGTCGGCAATCAGCCCCAGCATTTT. This codes for CASSPLPTGVGNQPQHF.

CDR3 sequence reads: CAFGQGGNTIYF. CDR3 coding DNA: TGTGCCTTCGGACAGGGGGGAAACACCATATATTTT. The chain combines TRBV28 with TRBJ1-3; 9 bases are a match to TRBD1. Trimming at V came to 11 bases and at J to 4 bases, leaving 3 bases not matched to a gene. This CDR3 spans 12 amino acids. From germline, CDR1 is MDHEN and CDR2 SYDVKM.

V and J are TRBV29-1 and TRBJ2-1, with unresolved D. Germline V gene lookup returns CDR1 SQVTM and CDR2 ANQGSEA. Trimming left V 1 base short and J 0 bases short, with 7 bases between. CDR3 length: 14 residues. The CDR3 DNA reads TGCAGCGTTGAAGGAGTAAGCTCCTACAATGAGCAGTTCTTC. Translation gives CSVEGVSSYNEQFF.

This clone was seen a few times. The J gene is TRBJ1-2, the V gene TRBV6-2 or TRBV6-3; D gene uncertain. This CDR3 spans 13 amino acids. The V gene lost 5 bases and the J gene lost 6 bases, with 13 bases spanning the gap. CDR1 MNHEY and CDR2 SVGEGT come from the germline V gene. The chain's CDR3 is CASSDRGPHGYTF. As DNA, the CDR3 is TGTGCCAGCAGTGATCGGGGTCCCCATGGCTACACCTTC.

The chain combines TRBV6-1 with TRBJ2-7, with 8 bases lining up with TRBD1. V trimming: 3 bases; J trimming: 8 bases; junction bases outside the gene matches: 6. Looked up from germline, CDR1 is MNHNS and CDR2 is SASEGT. This CDR3 is 13 amino acids long. For the CDR3, the DNA is TGTGCCAGCAGTGATGGCAGGGGGCAGAAGCAGTACTTC. It translates to CASSDGRGQKQYF.

This clone occurred a few times. The rearrangement joins TRBV19 to TRBJ1-5; 8 bases match TRBD1. The CDR3 spans 16 residues. Trimming cost V 5 bases and J 6 bases; bases outside gene matches: 12. Germline-derived CDR1 and CDR2 are LNHDA and SQIVND (reference sequence). CDR3 region: CASSPLQGELGQPQHF. The CDR3 nucleotides read TGTGCCAGTAGTCCACTACAGGGGGAGCTGGGTCAGCCCCAGCATTTT. Variable domain in full (rest from reference TRBV19 and TRBJ1-5): DGGITQSPKYLFRKEGQNVTLSCEQNLNHDAMYWYRQDPGQGLRLIYYSQIVNDFQKGDIAEGYSVSREKKESFPLTVTSAQKNPTAFYLCASSPLQGELGQPQHFGDGTRLSIL.

This sequence joins TRBV28 and TRBJ2-7; D perhaps matches TRBD1 (5 bases). The CDR3 length is 14 residues. Trimming pared 3 bases from V and 4 bases from J, leaving 13 bases between. The germline gives CDR1 MDHEN, CDR2 SYDVKM. The CDR3 DNA follows: TGTGCCAGCAGTTTGCGTCAGGGCCGGTACGAGCAGTACTTC. Amino acids: CASSLRQGRYEQYF.

This chain connects TRBV6-2 or TRBV6-3 to TRBJ2-1; the D gene is possibly TRBD1 (6 bases). V was trimmed by 5 bases and J by 3 bases, leaving 11 bases between them. This CDR3 comprises 14 residues. Germline CDR1 MNHEY, CDR2 SVGEGT. The CDR3 DNA follows: TGTGCCAGCAGTCCCGGGACATTCTACAATGAGCAGTTCTTC. Its protein product is CASSPGTFYNEQFF.

The CDR3 coding sequence is TGCGCCAGCAGCTTGGTACAGGCTAGCACAGATACGCAGTATTTT. Translating it yields CASSLVQASTDTQYF. This chain joins TRBV5-1 and TRBJ2-3, with D possibly TRBD1 on 5 matching bases. V lost 0 bases, J lost 0 bases, and 8 bases lay in between. Per germline, CDR1 SGHRS and CDR2 YFSETQ. This CDR3 spans 15 amino acids.

The V gene is TRBV18, the J gene TRBJ2-2, with 12 positions matching TRBD2. This CDR3 is built from 18 residues. Trimming removed 3 bases from V and 0 bases from J; junction bases left unmatched: 5. CDR1 KGHSH and CDR2 LQKENI come from the germline V gene. The CDR3 here is CASSPPGLAGPNTGELFF. For the CDR3, the DNA is TGTGCCAGCTCACCCCCCGGACTAGCGGGACCGAACACCGGGGAGCTGTTTTTT.